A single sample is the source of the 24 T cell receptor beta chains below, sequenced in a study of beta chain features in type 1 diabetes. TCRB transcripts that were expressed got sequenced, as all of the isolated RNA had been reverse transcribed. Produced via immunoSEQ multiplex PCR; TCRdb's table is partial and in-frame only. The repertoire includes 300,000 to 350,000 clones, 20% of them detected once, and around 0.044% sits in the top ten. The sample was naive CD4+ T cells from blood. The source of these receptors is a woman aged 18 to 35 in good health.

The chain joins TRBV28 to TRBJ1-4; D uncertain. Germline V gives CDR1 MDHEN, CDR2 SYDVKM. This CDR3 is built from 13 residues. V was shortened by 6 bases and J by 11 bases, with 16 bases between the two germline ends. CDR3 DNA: TGTGCCAGCAGGTTCTCCTATCGGGAGAAACTGTTTTTT. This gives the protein CASRFSYREKLFF.

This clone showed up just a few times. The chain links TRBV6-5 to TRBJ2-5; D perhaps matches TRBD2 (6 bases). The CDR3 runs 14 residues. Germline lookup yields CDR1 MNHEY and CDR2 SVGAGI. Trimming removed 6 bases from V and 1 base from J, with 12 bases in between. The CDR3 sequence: CASRVSSAQETQYF. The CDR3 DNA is TGTGCCAGCAGGGTTTCTAGCGCCCAAGAGACCCAGTACTTC.

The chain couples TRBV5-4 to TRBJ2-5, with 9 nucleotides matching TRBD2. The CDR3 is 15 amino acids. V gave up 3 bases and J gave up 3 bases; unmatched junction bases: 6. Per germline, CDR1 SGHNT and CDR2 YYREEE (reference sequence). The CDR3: CASSSLAGKEETQYF. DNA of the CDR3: TGTGCCAGCAGCTCCCTAGCGGGAAAGGAAGAGACCCAGTACTTC.

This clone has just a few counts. Here the CDR3 DNA reads TGTGCCAGCAGCGAGGAGGGATGGTCCGGGGAGCTGTTTTTT. This codes for CASSEEGWSGELFF. The V gene is TRBV13, the J gene TRBJ2-2; possible D gene TRBD2, 6 bases. The CDR3 extends over 14 amino acids. CDR1 PRHDT and CDR2 FYEKMQ come from the germline V gene (reference sequence). Trimming took off 5 bases at V and 6 bases at J, with 13 bases between the two ends.

CDR3 bases: TGTGCCAGCAGCTCGGGGACTAGCGGTTCCTACGAGCAGTACTTC. It yields the protein CASSSGTSGSYEQYF. The V call is TRBV7-2, the J call TRBJ2-7; 11 bases are a match to TRBD2. The junction had 3 bases not matched to a gene; V was cut back by 4 bases and J by 1 base. The CDR3 is 15 amino acids. CDR1 is SGHTA, CDR2 FQGNSA, per germline.

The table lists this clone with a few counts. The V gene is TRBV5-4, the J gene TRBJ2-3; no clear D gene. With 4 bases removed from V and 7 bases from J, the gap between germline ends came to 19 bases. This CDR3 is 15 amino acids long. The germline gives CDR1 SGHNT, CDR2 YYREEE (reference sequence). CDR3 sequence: CASSPNAALRNTQYF. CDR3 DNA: TGTGCCAGCAGCCCCAATGCGGCTCTCCGAAATACGCAGTATTTT.

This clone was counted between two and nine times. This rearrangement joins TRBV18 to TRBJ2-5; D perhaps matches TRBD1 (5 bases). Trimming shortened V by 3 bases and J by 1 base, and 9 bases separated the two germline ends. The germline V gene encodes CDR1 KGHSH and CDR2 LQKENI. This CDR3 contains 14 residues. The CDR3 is CASSPDSAQETQYF. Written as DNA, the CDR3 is TGTGCCAGCTCACCCGACAGCGCCCAAGAGACCCAGTACTTC.

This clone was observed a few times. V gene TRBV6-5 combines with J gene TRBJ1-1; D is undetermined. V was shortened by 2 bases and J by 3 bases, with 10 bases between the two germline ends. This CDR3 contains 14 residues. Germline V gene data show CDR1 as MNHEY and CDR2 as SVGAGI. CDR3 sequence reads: CASSYRGRDTEAFF. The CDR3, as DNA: TGTGCCAGCAGTTACCGAGGGAGGGACACTGAAGCTTTCTTT.

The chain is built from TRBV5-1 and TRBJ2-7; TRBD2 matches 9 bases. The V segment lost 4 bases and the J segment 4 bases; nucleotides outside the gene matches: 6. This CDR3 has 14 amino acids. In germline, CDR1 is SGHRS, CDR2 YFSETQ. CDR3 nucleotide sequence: TGCGCCAGCAGCCCACTGGCGGGAGGGTACGAGCAGTACTTC. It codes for CASSPLAGGYEQYF.

Here the CDR3 reads CAWSVLDRSQPQHF. In DNA form, the CDR3 reads TGTGCCTGGAGTGTACTCGACAGGTCCCAGCCCCAGCATTTT. The chain combines TRBV30 with TRBJ1-5, with D perhaps matching TRBD1 (6 bases). Germline V gene lookup returns CDR1 GTSNPN and CDR2 SVGIG (reference sequence). V was shortened by 0 bases and J by 7 bases, with 13 bases between the two germline ends. The CDR3 extends over 14 amino acids. The variable domain in full, completed from reference TRBV30 and TRBJ1-5, reads SQTIHQWPATLVQPVGSPLSLECTVEGTSNPNLYWYRQAAGRGLQLLFYSVGIGQISSEVPQNLSASRPQDRQFILSSKKLLLSDSGFYLCAWSVLDRSQPQHFGDGTRLSIL.

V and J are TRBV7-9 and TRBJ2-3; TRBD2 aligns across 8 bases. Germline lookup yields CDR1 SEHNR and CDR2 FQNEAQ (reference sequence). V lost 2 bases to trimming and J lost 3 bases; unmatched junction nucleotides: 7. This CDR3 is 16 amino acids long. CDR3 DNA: TGTGCCAGCAGCTTACATGGGACGGGAGGGACAGATACGCAGTATTTT. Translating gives CASSLHGTGGTDTQYF.

The CDR3 reads CASSLVGGTGAGYTF. DNA of the CDR3: TGTGCCAGCAGCTTAGTAGGCGGTACAGGGGCCGGCTACACCTTC. This chain uses TRBV7-9 with TRBJ1-2, with 7 bases that match TRBD1. The V gene end was trimmed by 1 base and the J gene end by 8 bases; junction bases not matched to a gene: 10. Germline V gene data show CDR1 as SEHNR and CDR2 as FQNEAQ (reference sequence). The CDR3 covers 15 residues.

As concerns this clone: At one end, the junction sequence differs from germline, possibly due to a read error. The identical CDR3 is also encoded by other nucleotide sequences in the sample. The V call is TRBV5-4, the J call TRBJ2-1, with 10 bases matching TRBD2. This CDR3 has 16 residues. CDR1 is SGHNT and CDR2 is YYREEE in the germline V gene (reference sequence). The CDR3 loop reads CASSLYLAGGGDEQFF. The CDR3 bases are TGTGCCAGCAGCTTGTATTTAGCGGGAGGCGGGGATGAACAGTTCTTC. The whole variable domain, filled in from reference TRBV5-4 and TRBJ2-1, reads ETGVTQSPTHLIKTRGQQVTLRCSSQSGHNTVSWYQQALGQGPQFIFQYYREEENGRGNFPPRFSGLQFPNYSSELNVNALELDDSALYLCASSLYLAGGGDEQFFGPGTRLTVL.

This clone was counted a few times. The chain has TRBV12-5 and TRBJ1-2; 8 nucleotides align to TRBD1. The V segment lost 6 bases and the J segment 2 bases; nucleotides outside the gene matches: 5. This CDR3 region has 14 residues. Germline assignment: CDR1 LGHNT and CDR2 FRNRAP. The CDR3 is CASGPGQENYGYTF. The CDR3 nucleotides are TGTGCTAGTGGGCCGGGACAGGAGAACTATGGCTACACCTTC.

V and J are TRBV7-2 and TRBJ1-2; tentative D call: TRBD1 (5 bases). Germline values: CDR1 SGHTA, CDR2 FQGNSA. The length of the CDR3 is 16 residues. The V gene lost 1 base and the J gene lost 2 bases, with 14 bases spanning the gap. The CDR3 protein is CASSLGAAGINYGYTF. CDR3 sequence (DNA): TGTGCCAGCAGCTTAGGAGCTGCAGGGATAAACTATGGCTACACCTTC.

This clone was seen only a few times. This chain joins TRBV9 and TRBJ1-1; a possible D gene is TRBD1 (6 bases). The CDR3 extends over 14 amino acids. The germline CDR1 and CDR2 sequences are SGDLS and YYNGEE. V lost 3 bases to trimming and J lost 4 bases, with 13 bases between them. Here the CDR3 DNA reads TGTGCCAGCAGCGGCAGGGGAGGGGGCACTGAAGCTTTCTTT. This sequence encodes CASSGRGGGTEAFF.

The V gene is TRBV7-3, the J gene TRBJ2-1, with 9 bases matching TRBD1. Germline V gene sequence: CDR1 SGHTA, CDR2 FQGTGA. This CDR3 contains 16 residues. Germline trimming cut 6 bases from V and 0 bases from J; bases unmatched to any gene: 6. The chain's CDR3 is CASSSKTGGSYNEQFF. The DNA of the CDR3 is TGTGCCAGCAGTTCAAAGACAGGGGGCTCCTACAATGAGCAGTTCTTC.

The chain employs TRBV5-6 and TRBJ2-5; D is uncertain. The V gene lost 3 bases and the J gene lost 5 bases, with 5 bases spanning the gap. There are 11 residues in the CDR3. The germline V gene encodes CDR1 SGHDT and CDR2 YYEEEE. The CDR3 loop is CASSSTETQYF. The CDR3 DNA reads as TGTGCCAGCAGCTCTACGGAGACCCAGTACTTC.

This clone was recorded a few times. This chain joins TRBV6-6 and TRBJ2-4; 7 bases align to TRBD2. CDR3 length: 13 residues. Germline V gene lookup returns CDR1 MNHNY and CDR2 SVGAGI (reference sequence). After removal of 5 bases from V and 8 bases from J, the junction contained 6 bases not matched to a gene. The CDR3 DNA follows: TGTGCCAGCAGTCCCCGGGAGGATTACATTCAGTACTTC. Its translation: CASSPREDYIQYF.

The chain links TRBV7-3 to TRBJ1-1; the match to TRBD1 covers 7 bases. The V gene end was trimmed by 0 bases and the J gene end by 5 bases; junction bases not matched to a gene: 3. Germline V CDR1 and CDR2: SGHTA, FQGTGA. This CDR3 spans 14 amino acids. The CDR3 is CASSLTTGLTEAFF. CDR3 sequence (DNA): TGTGCCAGCAGCTTAACGACAGGGCTGACTGAAGCTTTCTTT.

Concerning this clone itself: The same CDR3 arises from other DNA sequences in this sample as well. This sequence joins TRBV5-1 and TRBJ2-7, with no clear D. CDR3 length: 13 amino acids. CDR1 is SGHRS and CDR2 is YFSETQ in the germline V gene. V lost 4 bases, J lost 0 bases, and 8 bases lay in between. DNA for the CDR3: TGCGCCAGCAGCCTACACAGCTCCTACGAGCAGTACTTC. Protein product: CASSLHSSYEQYF.

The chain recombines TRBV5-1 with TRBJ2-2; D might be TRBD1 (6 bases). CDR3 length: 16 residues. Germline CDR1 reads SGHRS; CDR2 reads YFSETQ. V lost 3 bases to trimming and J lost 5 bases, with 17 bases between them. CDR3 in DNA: TGCGCCAGCAGCTACCTGACAGGAAGAACTACCGGGGAGCTGTTTTTT. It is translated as CASSYLTGRTTGELFF.

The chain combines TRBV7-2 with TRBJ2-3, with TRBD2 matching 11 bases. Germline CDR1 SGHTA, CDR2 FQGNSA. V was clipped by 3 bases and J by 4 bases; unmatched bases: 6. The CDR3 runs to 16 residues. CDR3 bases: TGTGCCAGCAGCTTTAGCGGGGGGGTATTGTCAGATACGCAGTATTTT. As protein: CASSFSGGVLSDTQYF.

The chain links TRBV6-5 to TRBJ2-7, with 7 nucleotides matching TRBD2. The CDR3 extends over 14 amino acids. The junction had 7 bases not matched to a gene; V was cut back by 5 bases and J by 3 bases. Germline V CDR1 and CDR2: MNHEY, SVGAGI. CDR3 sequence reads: CASSPRGGGYEQYF. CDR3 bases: TGTGCCAGCAGTCCCCGTGGGGGGGGCTACGAGCAGTACTTC.